These T cell receptor beta chains were read from a single sample in a study of blood T cell repertoires in COVID-19. The method was immunoSEQ multiplex PCR; TCRdb's version includes in-frame clones alone and lacks a portion of them. The data contain some 260,000 clones, approximately 85% of them singletons. The sample taken for sequencing was peripheral blood. All receptors derive from a woman aged 25 to 39 with acute or convalescent COVID-19. Both conserved end residues are part of each CDR3. Fields, in order: D gene, V gene, clone size, J gene, CDR3 DNA, CDR3 protein. The D gene is left open where the match is weak. Clone size is given for some rows only: seen once, a few or many times, or a class if the clone is expanded.

-,TRBV30,-,TRBJ1-5,TGTGCCTGGGGCCGAAGAGAGAGCAATCAGCCCCAGCATTTT,CAWGRRESNQPQHF
-,TRBV5-6,few,TRBJ1-1,TGTGCCAGCAGCTTGAAAGGGGGTCGGAGCACTGAAGCTTTCTTT,CASSLKGGRSTEAFF
TRBD1,TRBV7-2,-,TRBJ1-3,TGTGCCAGCAGCTTGGGCCTGACAGGGACTGGAAACACCATATATTTT,CASSLGLTGTGNTIYF
-,TRBV19,-,TRBJ1-3,TGTGCCAGTAGTACCGTGGGACTCTCTGGAAACACCATATATTTT,CASSTVGLSGNTIYF
-,TRBV29-1,-,TRBJ2-2,TGCAGCGTTGGAAGGGCCGCCGGGAGACCCGGGGAGCTGTTTTTT,CSVGRAAGRPGELFF
TRBD2,TRBV7-6,-,TRBJ2-2,TGTGCCAGCAGCTTATGGGGTAGCGGGAGGGTCAAACCCACCGGGGAGCTGTTTTTT,CASSLWGSGRVKPTGELFF
TRBD1,TRBV6-5,few,TRBJ1-4,TGTGCCAGCAGTTACTATACCGGGACAGGGAATGAAAAACTGTTTTTT,CASSYYTGTGNEKLFF
TRBD2,TRBV18,-,TRBJ2-2,TGTGCCAGCTCAAAAAGTAGCGGGAGCGCGAACACCGGGGAGCTGTTTTTT,CASSKSSGSANTGELFF
TRBD2,TRBV7-9,-,TRBJ2-1,TGTGCCAGCAGCTTAGAAGGTAGCGGGCTCTACAATGAGCAGTTCTTC,CASSLEGSGLYNEQFF
-,TRBV5-6,once,TRBJ2-3,TGTGCCAGCAGCTTTTCGGGGAGGACAGATACGCAGTATTTT,CASSFSGRTDTQYF
-,TRBV6-2/TRBV6-3,-,TRBJ2-1,TGTGCCAGCAGTTTTTACGGGAGTTTTACTAATGAGCAGTTCTTC,CASSFYGSFTNEQFF
-,TRBV7-3,-,TRBJ2-2,TGTGCCAGCAGCTTAATGGGGGAGGCGGGCACCGGGGAGCTGTTTTTT,CASSLMGEAGTGELFF
TRBD1,TRBV19,-,TRBJ1-6,TGTGCCAGCGGACAGGGAAATTCACCCCTCCACTTT,CASGQGNSPLHF
TRBD2,TRBV30,-,TRBJ2-1,TGTGCCTGGAGTAGCGGGAGTAGCGATGAGCAGTTCTTC,CAWSSGSSDEQFF
-,TRBV5-4,once,TRBJ1-6,TGTGCCAGCAGCCAAACAGATTATAATTCACCCCTCCACTTT,CASSQTDYNSPLHF
-,TRBV29-1,-,TRBJ1-3,TGCAGCGTTGAACAGACTGGAAACACCATATATTTT,CSVEQTGNTIYF
TRBD1,TRBV12-5,-,TRBJ2-5,TGTGCTAGTGGGGCCGACAGGGGTTTACAAGAGACCCAGTACTTC,CASGADRGLQETQYF
TRBD1,TRBV6-5,-,TRBJ1-1,TGTGCCAGCAGTTACTTGACCGGGACAGCTGACACTGAAGCTTTCTTT,CASSYLTGTADTEAFF
TRBD2,TRBV5-1,-,TRBJ2-1,TGCGCCACCAGAACTAGCGGGAGGGATGAGCAGTTCTTC,CATRTSGRDEQFF
TRBD2,TRBV11-2,-,TRBJ2-3,TGTGCCAGCAGCCCGGGACTAGCGGGCCTCACAGATACGCAGTATTTT,CASSPGLAGLTDTQYF
TRBD2,TRBV18,-,TRBJ2-1,TGTGCCAGCTCACCTAAGACTAGCGGCTCCTACAATGAGCAGTTCTTC,CASSPKTSGSYNEQFF
TRBD1,TRBV30,-,TRBJ2-7,TGTGCCGGGAAGGGGACAGCCTCCTACGAGCAGTACTTC,CAGKGTASYEQYF
-,TRBV7-2,-,TRBJ1-3,TGTGCCAGCAGCTTAGCGACAGGTCCGGGAAACACCATATATTTT,CASSLATGPGNTIYF
-,TRBV19,few,TRBJ1-1,TGTGCCACCGGGGACTCCAAAGGGCGCACTGAAGCTTTCTTT,CATGDSKGRTEAFF
TRBD1,TRBV19,once,TRBJ1-2,TGTGCCAGTAGTATATGGGACAGTAACTATGGCTACACCTTC,CASSIWDSNYGYTF
TRBD2,TRBV10-3,-,TRBJ2-7,TGTGCCATCAGCGCGGGAGGGAGCTCCTACGAGCAGTACTTC,CAISAGGSSYEQYF
-,TRBV19,-,TRBJ2-7,TGTGCCAGTAGTTGGACTGAGAGCTCCTACGAGCAGTACTTC,CASSWTESSYEQYF
TRBD2,TRBV27,-,TRBJ2-7,TGTGCCAGCAGTTCCCGACTAGCTAGGGGAGGGCCCTACGAGCAGTACTTC,CASSSRLARGGPYEQYF
TRBD1,TRBV5-1,-,TRBJ2-5,TGCGCCAGCAGCAGGGACAGGGGGCTGGGACTCTACTTC,CASSRDRGLGLYF